This T cell receptor beta chain was retrieved from a study of cytomegalovirus exposure and HLA in healthy donors. Primers for the PCR totalled 60 Vbeta and 13 Jbeta. Clones were read by immunoSEQ multiplex PCR, and TCRdb kept only the in-frame ones, dropping some. The repertoire has around 92,000 clones, roughly 74% of them found once; the top ten carry roughly 15%. The V and J ends lost 0 bases and 4 bases, in that order; junction bases with no gene match: 4. The germline V gene has CDR1 MNHNS and CDR2 SASEGT. CDR3 length: 15 residues. The V and J genes are TRBV6-1 and TRBJ1-2, with TRBD1 matching over 8 bases. Input material: PBMCs. The source of this sequence is a woman aged 70 to 79 in good health and CMV-seropositive. The CDR3 region is CASSEATGAPYGYTF. The CDR3 DNA reads TGTGCCAGCAGTGAAGCGACAGGGGCGCCCTATGGCTACACCTTC.